The 17 T cell receptor beta chains below were found in one sample sequenced in a study of human T cells and chemical hapten exposure. Regarding time point: patch test 2, 6 weeks after DPC sensitization. Treatment of the sample: therapeutic diphenylcyclopropenone sensitization with weekly scalp DPC. MiXCR, applied by TCRdb to the RACE reads, yields one record per CDR3 protein. The data contain 85,000 to 100,000 distinct CDR3 sequences, about 10% of them singletons. The sequencing here drew on whole blood, taken in connection with sensitization to the hapten diphenylcyclopropenone (DPC). The receptor set was obtained from a man between 40 and 49 years old with alopecia areata. Some clones in this sample may be carry-over from other donors' samples.

This chain connects TRBV6-2 or TRBV6-3 to TRBJ1-5; D is undetermined. V gave up 2 bases and J gave up 0 bases, with 8 bases separating them. Per germline, CDR1 MNHEY and CDR2 SVGEGT. This CDR3 comprises 15 residues. The CDR3 bases are TGTGCCAGCAGTTACCTTGACGGTAGCAATCAGCCCCAGCATTTT. Translated: CASSYLDGSNQPQHF.

The chain has TRBV28 and TRBJ1-6, with D maybe TRBD1 (5 bases). Germline assignment: CDR1 MDHEN and CDR2 SYDVKM. Trimming pared 6 bases from V and 3 bases from J, leaving 12 bases between. The CDR3 length is 15 residues. The CDR3: CASSPGQGYNSPLHF. CDR3 sequence (DNA): TGTGCCAGCAGCCCCGGGCAGGGCTATAATTCACCCCTCCACTTT.

This clonotype was seen more than once but under ten times. The chain has TRBV24-1 and TRBJ2-1, with D perhaps matching TRBD1 or TRBD2 (6 bases each). Germline V CDR1 and CDR2: KGHDR, SFDVKD. The CDR3 consists of 11 residues. Trimming pared 9 bases from V and 11 bases from J, leaving 13 bases between. This CDR3 is CATEGGPKQFF. CDR3 bases: TGTGCCACCGAGGGGGGACCCAAGCAGTTCTTC.

This clonotype was seen repeatedly, ten times or more. The chain couples TRBV5-1 to TRBJ1-1; no firm D call. The V gene lost 2 bases and the J gene lost 5 bases, with 10 bases spanning the gap. Germline CDR1 and CDR2: SGHRS and YFSETQ. The CDR3 contains 13 residues. CDR3: CASSLLSETEAFF. In nucleotides, the CDR3 is TGCGCCAGCAGCTTACTTTCCGAGACTGAAGCTTTCTTT.

This chain uses TRBV5-5 with TRBJ1-1, with 12 bases that match TRBD1. Trimming removed 3 bases from V and 10 bases from J; junction bases left unmatched: 10. The CDR3 loop spans 15 amino acids. Germline V gives CDR1 SGHKS, CDR2 YYEKEE (reference sequence). The CDR3 sequence: CASSYPGQGARGAFF. Written as DNA, the CDR3 is TGTGCCAGCAGCTATCCGGGACAGGGGGCCCGGGGAGCTTTCTTT.

The chain carries TRBV7-9 and TRBJ2-3, with TRBD2 matching over 9 bases. The CDR3 runs to 16 residues. V dropped 2 bases and J dropped 6; count of bases not matched to a gene: 9. From germline, CDR1 is SEHNR and CDR2 FQNEAQ (reference sequence). The CDR3 DNA reads TGTGCCAGCAGCTTAAGGGCTAGCGGGACGACCGATACGCAGTATTTT. Its protein is CASSLRASGTTDTQYF.

This clonotype came up many times. The genes are TRBV21-1 and TRBJ1-1. TRBV21-1 counts as a pseudogene. The CDR3 is 9 residues long. CDR3 coding DNA: TGTGCCACCTTCGAGGAAGCTTTCTTT. As protein: CATFEEAFF.

J is TRBJ2-7 and V is TRBV25-1; D uncertain. The CDR3 runs 15 residues. The V end was cut by 3 bases, the J end by 5 bases, with 17 bases between. Germline V gene sequence: CDR1 MGHDK, CDR2 SYGVNS. The DNA of the CDR3 is TGTGCCAGCAGTGACCCCTCTCGTGTTAGGAACGAGCAGTACTTC. As protein: CASSDPSRVRNEQYF.

This sequence joins TRBV7-2 and TRBJ2-1; 8 bases fit TRBD2. The junction had 8 bases not matched to a gene; V was cut back by 7 bases and J by 0 bases. The CDR3 is made up of 16 amino acids. Germline CDR1 SGHTA, CDR2 FQGNSA. CDR3 sequence: CASNPTSGSSYNEQFF. CDR3 DNA sequence: TGTGCCAGCAACCCGACCAGCGGGAGCTCCTACAATGAGCAGTTCTTC.

In its sample, this clonotype was seen many times. The chain uses TRBV7-9 and TRBJ2-1, with TRBD2 identical over 9 bases. Per germline, CDR1 SEHNR and CDR2 FQNEAQ (reference sequence). The CDR3 is 15 amino acids. Trimming at V came to 5 bases and at J to 6 bases, leaving 8 bases not matched to a gene. CDR3 DNA: TGTGCCAGCAGCCCTAGCGCTAGCGGGATCAATGAGCAGTTCTTC. Translation: CASSPSASGINEQFF.

This clonotype has just a few counts. The V and J genes are TRBV15 and TRBJ1-3; tentatively, D is TRBD1 (5 bases). Germline CDR1 and CDR2: LNHNV and YYDKDF (reference sequence). The length of the CDR3 is 15 residues. V was clipped by 0 bases and J by 1 base, with 7 bases between them. The CDR3 nucleotides read TGTGCCACCAGCAGAGATGGGGGATCTGGAAACACCATATATTTT. Its translation: CATSRDGGSGNTIYF. The entire variable domain, with the rest obtained from reference TRBV15 and TRBJ1-3, is as follows: DAMVIQNPRYQVTQFGKPVTLSCSQTLNHNVMYWYQQKSSQAPKLLFHYYDKDFNNEADTPDNFQSRRPNTSFCFLDIRSPGLGDTAMYLCATSRDGGSGNTIYFGEGSWLTVV.

The rearrangement links TRBV2 to TRBJ2-3; TRBD2 aligns across 10 bases. With 3 bases clipped from V and 2 bases from J, the junction kept 2 bases outside the gene matches. Germline V gene sequence: CDR1 SNHLY, CDR2 FYNNEI. This CDR3 contains 15 residues. This CDR3 is CASSDGLAATDTQYF. The DNA of the CDR3 is TGTGCCAGCAGTGACGGACTAGCGGCCACAGATACGCAGTATTTT.

The rearrangement uses TRBV20-1 and TRBJ2-1; 8 bases align to TRBD2. The CDR3 consists of 14 residues. Germline assignment: CDR1 DFQATT and CDR2 SNEGSKA (reference sequence). The J segment lost 2 bases and the V segment lost 6 bases, leaving 6 bases of the junction unmatched. The CDR3 region has the DNA TGCAGTGCCAAGACTAGCGAGACCTACAATGAGCAGTTCTTC. Amino acids: CSAKTSETYNEQFF.

The table lists this clonotype with many counts. The rearrangement links TRBV18 to TRBJ2-6; no clear D gene. Trimming left V 1 base short and J 0 bases short, with 10 bases between. From germline, CDR1 is KGHSH and CDR2 LQKENI. The CDR3 runs to 17 residues. Here the CDR3 reads CASSPQAASSGANVLTF. CDR3 in DNA: TGTGCCAGCTCACCACAAGCAGCGAGCTCTGGGGCCAACGTCCTGACTTTC.

This clonotype was picked up a small number of times. The chain joins TRBV5-1 to TRBJ2-5; D is unresolved. V was pared by 2 bases and J by 5 bases, with 19 bases between. The CDR3 has 16 amino acids. The germline V gene encodes CDR1 SGHRS and CDR2 YFSETQ. CDR3 region: CASSFKDPGSGETQYF. The CDR3 DNA is TGCGCCAGCAGCTTCAAGGACCCCGGCTCTGGGGAGACCCAGTACTTC.

Ten or more counts support this clonotype. At one of its ends the junction is not consistent with the germline gene, which may arise from a read error. The chain couples TRBV5-1 to TRBJ2-3; D is ambiguous. The CDR3 consists of 12 residues. Germline loops: CDR1 SGHRS, CDR2 YFSETQ. CDR3 DNA sequence: TGTGCCAGCAGCTTTAGCACAGATACGCAGTATTTT. It yields the protein CASSFSTDTQYF.

J is TRBJ2-1 and V is TRBV20-1; possible D gene TRBD2, 7 bases. CDR3 length equals 15 residues. Germline V gives CDR1 DFQATT, CDR2 SNEGSKA (reference sequence). V lost 3 bases and J 3 bases, leaving 15 bases between the germline ends. The chain's CDR3 is CSARGGGANYNEQFF. DNA of the CDR3: TGCAGTGCTAGGGGGGGGGGCGCAAACTACAATGAGCAGTTCTTC.